These T cell receptor beta chains were read from a single sample in a study of Ad26.COV2.S vaccination and SARS-CoV-2 variants. Clones were sequenced by immunoSEQ multiplex PCR, and TCRdb holds only the in-frame ones, with some missing. This sample has about half a million clones, with roughly 87% found just once. The sample in question was peripheral blood, obtained in a trial of Ad26.COV2.S vaccine versus placebo. These receptors were collected from a person between 18 and 60 years old who received the Ad26.COV2.S COVID-19 vaccine or a placebo. Both conserved end residues are part of each CDR3. The D gene is left open where the match is weak. Clone size, where shown, is once, few, many, or a class for clones that have expanded.

v_call	d_call	clone_size	j_call	cdr3_aa	cdr3_nt
TRBV28	-	-	TRBJ1-5	CASSFPIGQPQHF	TGTGCCAGCAGTTTCCCCATAGGTCAGCCCCAGCATTTT
TRBV4-2	-	-	TRBJ2-2	CASSQEGRNTGELFF	TGTGCCAGCAGCCAAGAGGGCAGGAACACCGGGGAGCTGTTTTTT
TRBV18	-	-	TRBJ1-1	CASSDSRPGGTEAFF	TGTGCCAGCTCAGACTCCAGACCCGGGGGTACTGAAGCTTTCTTT
TRBV6-1	-	-	TRBJ2-5	CASSEGVGGGETQYF	TGTGCCAGCAGTGAAGGCGTGGGGGGGGGCGAGACCCAGTACTTC
TRBV5-4	TRBD1	few	TRBJ1-2	CASSSRDRVDGYTF	TGTGCCAGCAGCTCCCGGGACAGGGTTGATGGCTACACCTTC
TRBV7-3	-	-	TRBJ1-1	CASSEGGNTEAFF	TGTGCCAGCAGCGAGGGAGGAAACACTGAAGCTTTCTTT
TRBV6-6	TRBD1	-	TRBJ2-7	CASRSGQGGSYEQYF	TGTGCCAGCAGGTCGGGACAGGGGGGATCCTACGAGCAGTACTTC
TRBV5-4	-	-	TRBJ2-2	CASSFPGASAGELFF	TGTGCCAGCAGCTTTCCGGGAGCATCGGCCGGGGAGCTGTTTTTT
TRBV5-1	TRBD1	-	TRBJ1-2	CASSWGGQGAYGYTF	TGCGCCAGCAGTTGGGGCGGACAGGGGGCTTATGGCTACACCTTC
TRBV6-2/TRBV6-3	-	-	TRBJ2-7	CASSYGGPYEQYF	TGTGCCAGCAGTTACGGGGGCCCCTACGAGCAGTACTTC
TRBV19	TRBD1	-	TRBJ1-1	CASSKVGQGNTEAFF	TGTGCCAGTAGTAAGGTGGGACAGGGGAACACTGAAGCTTTCTTT
TRBV21-1	-	-	TRBJ2-6	CASSKRWTGSTGANVLTF	TGTGCCAGCAGCAAACGCTGGACAGGCTCTACTGGGGCCAACGTCCTGACTTTC
TRBV6-2/TRBV6-3	-	-	TRBJ2-1	CASSYGDTHLPYNEQFF	TGTGCCAGCAGTTACGGGGACACTCATCTCCCCTACAATGAGCAGTTCTTC
TRBV27	TRBD1	-	TRBJ1-2	CASSSRGPNYGYTF	TGTGCCAGCAGTTCCAGGGGGCCTAACTATGGCTACACCTTC
TRBV5-1	-	-	TRBJ2-7	CASRLLPQESYEQYF	TGCGCCAGCAGACTCTTACCACAGGAGTCCTACGAGCAGTACTTC
TRBV30	TRBD2	-	TRBJ2-5	CAWSAASGGWETQYF	TGTGCCTGGAGTGCGGCTAGCGGGGGTTGGGAGACCCAGTACTTC
TRBV6-5	-	-	TRBJ2-6	CASSLKASGANVLTF	TGTGCCAGCAGCTTGAAAGCATCTGGGGCCAACGTCCTGACTTTC
TRBV6-2/TRBV6-3	-	-	TRBJ2-5	CASSTGFQETQYF	TGTGCCAGCAGTACAGGGTTTCAAGAGACCCAGTACTTC
TRBV30	-	-	TRBJ1-1	CAWSPHPGGPNTEAFF	TGTGCCTGGAGTCCGCATCCGGGGGGACCTAACACTGAAGCTTTCTTT
TRBV5-4	TRBD1	-	TRBJ2-7	CASSLGDRVGSYEQYF	TGTGCCAGCAGCTTGGGGGACAGGGTAGGCTCCTACGAGCAGTACTTC
TRBV25-1	-	-	TRBJ2-1	CASSSRATSSYNEQFF	TGTGCCAGCAGTTCGCGAGCTACCAGCTCCTACAATGAGCAGTTCTTC
TRBV9	TRBD1	-	TRBJ2-2	CASSVGQGAGELFF	TGTGCCAGCAGCGTAGGACAGGGGGCCGGGGAGCTGTTTTTT
TRBV6-5	-	-	TRBJ1-3	CASSPSVPSGNTIYF	TGTGCCAGCAGCCCAAGTGTCCCCTCTGGAAACACCATATATTTT
TRBV12-3/TRBV12-4	-	-	TRBJ1-3	CASSLGSTIYF	TGTGCCAGCAGTTTGGGTAGCACCATATATTTT
TRBV3-1/TRBV3-2	-	-	TRBJ2-2	CASSQDLSPNTGELFF	TGTGCCAGCAGCCAAGATCTGTCACCCAACACCGGGGAGCTGTTTTTT
TRBV11-3	-	-	TRBJ1-5	CASPDRTHSNQPQHF	TGTGCCTCCCCCGACCGAACCCATAGCAATCAGCCCCAGCATTTT
TRBV28	TRBD1	few	TRBJ1-5	CASSSGQGVSNQPQHF	TGTGCCAGCAGTTCGGGACAGGGGGTTTCCAATCAGCCCCAGCATTTT
TRBV10-3	TRBD1	-	TRBJ2-7	CAIRRWDRGRDEQYF	TGTGCCATCAGGCGATGGGACAGGGGGCGGGACGAGCAGTACTTC
TRBV7-9	-	-	TRBJ2-7	CASSSFPYPGNSHYEQYF	TGTGCCAGCAGCTCTTTTCCCTATCCAGGGAATTCACACTACGAGCAGTACTTC
TRBV19	TRBD2	-	TRBJ2-5	CATSKRTSGNPPETQYF	TGTGCCACTTCGAAGCGGACTAGCGGGAATCCCCCAGAGACCCAGTACTTC
TRBV28	-	-	TRBJ1-1	CASIGLGALMNTEAFF	TGTGCCAGCATTGGGTTAGGCGCCCTAATGAACACTGAAGCTTTCTTT
TRBV10-1	-	once	TRBJ1-5	CASSEGGLNQPQHF	TGCGCCAGCAGTGAAGGGGGGTTGAATCAGCCCCAGCATTTT
TRBV6-5	-	-	TRBJ2-7	CASSYSTQGSYEQYF	TGTGCCAGCAGTTACTCGACACAGGGTTCCTACGAGCAGTACTTC
TRBV28	-	-	TRBJ1-6	CASSFPRDRSSYNSPLHF	TGTGCCAGCAGTTTCCCCAGGGACCGGAGCTCCTATAATTCACCCCTCCACTTT
TRBV18	TRBD2	-	TRBJ2-3	CASSASGLRSSDTQYF	TGTGCCAGCTCAGCCTCGGGACTAAGGTCATCAGATACGCAGTATTTT
TRBV7-8	-	-	TRBJ2-7	CASSFHGAGEQYF	TGTGCCAGCAGCTTTCACGGGGCGGGCGAGCAGTACTTC